The clone carrying this TCR beta chain was observed a handful of times. Its matching antigen is unknown. The sample belongs to a study of T-cell memory formation after mild COVID-19. Across the whole study: Largely, TCR clusters stayed within a single donor.

CDR3 length equals 11 residues. Germline values: CDR1 MDHEN, CDR2 SYDVKM. V was clipped by 7 bases and J by 5 bases, with 8 bases between them. Overall study results and limits: Second-wave clones that peaked on day 37 lacked confirmed SARS-CoV-2 specificity. CD8+ contracting clones occupied EMRA, while CD4+ ones occupied mainly CM and EM.

Constant-segment primers served in 5'RACE that generated TCR alpha and TCR beta cDNA libraries bearing sample barcodes and UMIs. TCRdb re-called the 5' RACE reads with MiXCR, one entry per CDR3 protein. The repertoire holds under 300,000 distinct CDR3 sequences, with roughly 8% as singletons. Sequencing was done on a sample of PBMCs or a T cell subset sorted from them (not recorded which). The rearrangement links TRBV28 to TRBJ1-1, with D hard to call. This TCR derives from a man in his late teens or twenties who had mild COVID-19 (a few samples of this study predate the infection). Cell type and time point are not known. CDR3: CASTLWTEAFF. In DNA, the CDR3 is TGTGCCAGCACCTTGTGGACTGAAGCTTTCTTT. The whole variable domain, filled in from reference TRBV28 and TRBJ1-1, reads DVKVTQSSRYLVKRTGEKVFLECVQDMDHENMFWYRQDPGLGLRLIYFSYDVKMKEKGDIPEGYSVSREKKERFSLILESASTNQTSMYLCASTLWTEAFFGQGTRLTVV.